Listed below are T cell receptor beta chains from one sample, sequenced in a study of CD8 T cells in ankylosing spondylitis. MiXCR, run by TCRdb on the 5' RACE reads, gives a single entry per CDR3 protein. This sample has roughly 440,000 distinct CDR3 sequences, with over 15% found just once. The sequenced sample consisted of blood, either unsorted or a sorted T cell fraction (not recorded which). Every receptor here comes from a male donor with ankylosing spondylitis. The CDR3 runs from the conserved cysteine through the conserved F or W. A D gene is named only where the DNA matches it firmly. Size is stated for part of the rows, as once, few or many counts, or as a class when the clone is expanded.

few | . | TRBJ1-2 | TRBV5-1 | CASSHRDGANYGYTF
few | . | TRBJ1-1 | TRBV5-1 | CASSLVASGRGATEAFF
. | . | TRBJ2-3 | TRBV3-1 | CASSQRGRGSDTQYF
few | TRBD2 | TRBJ2-1 | TRBV4-2 | CASRRLADSSYNEQFF
. | TRBD2 | TRBJ2-1 | TRBV20-1 | CSGTSGYNEQFF
. | . | TRBJ2-3 | TRBV14 | CASSQGLFGEDTQYF
. | TRBD1 | TRBJ1-1 | TRBV7-8 | CASSFATGVITEAFF
. | TRBD1 | TRBJ1-3 | TRBV7-9 | CASSSDRVGNTIYF
. | . | TRBJ2-3 | TRBV12-3/TRBV12-4 | CASNSRNADTQYF
few | . | TRBJ2-5 | TRBV7-2 | CASSLGSGKGGTQYF
. | . | TRBJ2-7 | TRBV12-3/TRBV12-4 | CASSSTPGPYEQYF
. | . | TRBJ1-1 | TRBV7-9 | CASSLKQGTEAFF
. | TRBD1 | TRBJ1-2 | TRBV20-1 | CSAMSGGVYTF
. | . | TRBJ1-4 | TRBV28 | CATQSASTEKLFF
. | . | TRBJ1-4 | TRBV15 | CATSRDSGTLEKLFF
. | . | TRBJ2-7 | TRBV19 | CASSIGVSTTGEQYF
few | TRBD1 | TRBJ1-6 | TRBV5-4 | CASSPWTGSNSPLHF
. | . | TRBJ1-2 | TRBV5-1 | CASSLSLGGMGYTF
few | TRBD2 | TRBJ2-1 | TRBV14 | CASSQGTGTSGSSYNEQFF
. | . | TRBJ1-6 | TRBV20-1 | CSARDILGTAYSPLHF
many | TRBD1 | TRBJ2-5 | TRBV5-6 | CASSSGTGGRETQYF
. | . | TRBJ2-3 | TRBV20-1 | CSVVNRAGFTDTQYF
. | . | TRBJ2-3 | TRBV7-3 | CASSLRAGRYTDTQYF
few | TRBD1 | TRBJ2-7 | TRBV5-1 | CASSPLTGFTYEQYF
. | . | TRBJ2-1 | TRBV20-1 | CSANSDTSYNEQFF
few | TRBD1 | TRBJ1-1 | TRBV11-2 | CASSRGQGVNPTEAFF
few | TRBD1 | TRBJ2-1 | TRBV3-1 | CASSSSGQGYFNEQFF
. | . | TRBJ2-3 | TRBV14 | CASSRGTSSTDTQYF
. | TRBD2 | TRBJ2-5 | TRBV11-2 | CASSLGKLAGSQETQYF
. | . | TRBJ1-1 | TRBV19 | CASSKQTGFTEAFF
few | TRBD1 | TRBJ1-6 | TRBV5-1 | CASSLGGQVGNSPLHF
few | TRBD1 | TRBJ1-2 | TRBV11-2 | CASSPRTGALYGYTF
many | . | TRBJ2-3 | TRBV29-1 | CSVEGEQDTQYF
few | . | TRBJ2-7 | TRBV14 | CASRGDTVLKFYEQYF
. | . | TRBJ1-1 | TRBV10-3 | CAISSNTGGGTEAFF
. | . | TRBJ1-4 | TRBV29-1 | CSVSQGPRTNEKLFF
. | TRBD1 | TRBJ1-4 | TRBV7-9 | CASSLGLGQGTNEKLFF
. | . | TRBJ2-1 | TRBV9 | CASQGGTVYNEQFF
. | TRBD2 | TRBJ2-1 | TRBV7-2 | CASSRGTSGINNEQFF
. | TRBD2 | TRBJ2-1 | TRBV12-3/TRBV12-4 | CASSTSLAGRYNEQFF
once | . | TRBJ1-1 | TRBV6-1 | CASARGIMNTEAFF
few | . | TRBJ1-5 | TRBV6-1 | CASSALGAGRNQPQHF
few | . | TRBJ2-3 | TRBV5-5 | CASSLIPGNPTDTQYF
. | TRBD2 | TRBJ2-1 | TRBV20-1 | CSARVTSGRSNEQFF
. | . | TRBJ2-3 | TRBV5-1 | CASSLGHGSSTDTQYF
. | . | TRBJ2-7 | TRBV11-3 | CASSLGQQLGEQYF
. | . | TRBJ2-3 | TRBV24-1 | CATSEPTGDSTDTQYF
. | TRBD1 | TRBJ2-6 | TRBV24-1 | CATSAYDRDGYSGANVLTF
few | TRBD1 | TRBJ1-1 | TRBV2 | CASSSQPGGNTEAFF
. | TRBD2 | TRBJ2-1 | TRBV6-7 | CASSYSSLLAPPGNEQFF
many | . | TRBJ2-2 | TRBV12-3/TRBV12-4 | CASSLGTPRSGELFF
few | . | TRBJ2-2 | TRBV9 | CASSVRTAANTGELFF
few | . | TRBJ1-2 | TRBV6-1 | CASSEELWQNYGYTF
. | . | TRBJ2-5 | TRBV18 | CASSPQMEAGETQYF
. | TRBD1 | TRBJ2-3 | TRBV27 | CASSLIPGQITDTQYF